The clone carrying this T cell receptor beta chain was observed a handful of times. Its antigen is undetermined. Investigators reverse transcribed all isolated RNA, so they sequenced expressed TCRB transcripts. Libraries were prepared by immunoSEQ multiplex PCR; TCRdb keeps only in-frame clonotypes and omits some of them. The data show about 180,000 clones, about an eighth seen once. This entry comes from a study of beta chain features in type 1 diabetes. Study context: Healthy donors and patients had similar age, gender and cell yields. Study-level results: Insertions at VDJ junctions were less frequent in type 1 diabetes patients. These patients also deleted more nucleotides at the same junctions. The cDNA sequencing approach could over-represent high-TCR-expressing cells.

CDR3 length: 13 amino acids. The germline gives CDR1 SGHVS, CDR2 FNYEAQ. Trimming cost V 6 bases and J 1 base; bases outside gene matches: 2. The sample consisted of central memory CD4+ T cells from blood. The clonotype was recovered from a woman younger than 35 in good health. The chain uses TRBV7-6 and TRBJ1-1; 7 bases line up with TRBD1. CDR3 coding DNA: TGTGCCAGCAGTCGACAGGGGAACACTGAAGCTTTCTTT. It yields the protein CASSRQGNTEAFF.